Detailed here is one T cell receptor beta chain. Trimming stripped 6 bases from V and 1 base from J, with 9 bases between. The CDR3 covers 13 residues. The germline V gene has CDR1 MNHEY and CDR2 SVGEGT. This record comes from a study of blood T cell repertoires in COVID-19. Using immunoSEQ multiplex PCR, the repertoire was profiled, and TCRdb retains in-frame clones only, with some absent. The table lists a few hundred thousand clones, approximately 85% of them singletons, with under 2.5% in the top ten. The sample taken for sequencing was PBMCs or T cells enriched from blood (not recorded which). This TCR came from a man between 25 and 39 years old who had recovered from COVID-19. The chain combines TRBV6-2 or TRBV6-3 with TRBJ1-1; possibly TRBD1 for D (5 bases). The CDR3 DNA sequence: TGTGCCAGCAGCCGACAGCAGAACACTGAAGCTTTCTTT. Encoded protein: CASSRQQNTEAFF.